This TCR beta chain was sequenced for a study of cytomegalovirus exposure and HLA in healthy donors. General study results and limits: Roughly even sequencing depth across donors was the assumption behind the presence/absence analyses. Most CMV-associated TCR beta chains were later found to appear HLA-restricted. Reportedly, fewer N-insertions than the approximately 600-donor mean appeared in an Asian-associated ancestry cluster in a later analysis. TCR beta sequences reportedly predicted most subjects' HLA-A and HLA-B alleles accurately.

The J segment lost 6 bases and the V segment lost 4 bases, leaving 3 bases of the junction unmatched. The CDR3 totals 14 residues. The germline gives CDR1 LNHDA, CDR2 SQIVND (reference sequence). 13 Jbeta primers and 60 Vbeta primers were used for the PCR. Sequenced by immunoSEQ multiplex PCR; TCRdb stores in-frame clones only, minus some. In total, the table holds approximately 140,000 clones. Notes on this clone: Its antigen is still unknown.

The material sequenced was PBMCs. This TCR derives from a woman aged 18 to 35 in good health and CMV-seronegative. The rearrangement joins TRBV19 to TRBJ1-5; 10 bases are shared with TRBD1. CDR3 region: CASSKRTGGQPQHF. CDR3 in DNA: TGTGCCAGTAGTAAACGGACAGGGGGTCAGCCCCAGCATTTT.